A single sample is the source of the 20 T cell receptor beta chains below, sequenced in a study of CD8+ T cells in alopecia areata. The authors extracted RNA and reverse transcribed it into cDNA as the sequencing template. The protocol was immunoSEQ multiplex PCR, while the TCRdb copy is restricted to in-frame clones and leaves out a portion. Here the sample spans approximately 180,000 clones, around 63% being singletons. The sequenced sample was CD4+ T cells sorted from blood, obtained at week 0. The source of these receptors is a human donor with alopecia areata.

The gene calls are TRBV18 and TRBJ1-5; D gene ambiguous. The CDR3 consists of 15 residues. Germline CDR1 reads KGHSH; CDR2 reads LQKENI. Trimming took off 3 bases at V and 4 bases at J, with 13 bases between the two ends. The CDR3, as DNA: TGTGCCAGCTCACCGAGGGCAGCGGTTAATCAGCCCCAGCATTTT. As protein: CASSPRAAVNQPQHF.

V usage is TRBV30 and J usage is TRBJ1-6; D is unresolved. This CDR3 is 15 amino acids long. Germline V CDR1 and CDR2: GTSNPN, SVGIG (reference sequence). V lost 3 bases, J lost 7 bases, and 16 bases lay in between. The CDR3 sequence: CAWRSFGPANSPLHF. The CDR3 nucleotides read TGTGCCTGGAGATCATTCGGGCCCGCCAATTCACCCCTCCACTTT.

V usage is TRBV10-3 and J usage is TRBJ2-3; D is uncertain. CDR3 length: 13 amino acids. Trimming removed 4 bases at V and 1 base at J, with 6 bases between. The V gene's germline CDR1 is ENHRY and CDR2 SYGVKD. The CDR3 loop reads CAISARRTDTQYF. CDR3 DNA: TGTGCCATCAGTGCCAGGCGCACAGATACGCAGTATTTT.

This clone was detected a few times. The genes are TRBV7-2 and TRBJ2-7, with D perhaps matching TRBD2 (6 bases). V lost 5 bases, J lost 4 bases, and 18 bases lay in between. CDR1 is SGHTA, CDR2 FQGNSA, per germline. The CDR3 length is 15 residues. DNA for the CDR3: TGTGCCAGCAGCCCCACGGGACTCATGATATACGAGCAGTACTTC. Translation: CASSPTGLMIYEQYF.

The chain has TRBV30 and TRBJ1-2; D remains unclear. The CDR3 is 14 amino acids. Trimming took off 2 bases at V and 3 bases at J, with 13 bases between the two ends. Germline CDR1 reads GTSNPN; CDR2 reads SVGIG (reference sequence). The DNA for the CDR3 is TGTGCCTGGAGTCCCGATGCCTCATACTATGGCTACACCTTC. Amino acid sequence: CAWSPDASYYGYTF.

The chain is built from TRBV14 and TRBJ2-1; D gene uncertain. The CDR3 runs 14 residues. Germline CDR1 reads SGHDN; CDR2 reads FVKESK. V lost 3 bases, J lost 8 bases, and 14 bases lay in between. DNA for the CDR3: TGTGCCAGCAGCCACCCCAGTTTTAGGGATGAGCAGTTCTTC. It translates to CASSHPSFRDEQFF. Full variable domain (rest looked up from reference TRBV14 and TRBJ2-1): EAGVTQFPSHSVIEKGQTVTLRCDPISGHDNLYWYRRVMGKEIKFLLHFVKESKQDESGMPNNRFLAERTGGTYSTLKVQPAELEDSGVYFCASSHPSFRDEQFFGPGTRLTVL.

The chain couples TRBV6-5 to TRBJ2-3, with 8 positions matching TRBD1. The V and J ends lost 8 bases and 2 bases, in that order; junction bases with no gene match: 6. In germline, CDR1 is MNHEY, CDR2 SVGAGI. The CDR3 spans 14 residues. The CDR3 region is CASRTGISTDTQYF. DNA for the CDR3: TGTGCCAGCCGGACAGGGATTTCCACAGATACGCAGTATTTT.

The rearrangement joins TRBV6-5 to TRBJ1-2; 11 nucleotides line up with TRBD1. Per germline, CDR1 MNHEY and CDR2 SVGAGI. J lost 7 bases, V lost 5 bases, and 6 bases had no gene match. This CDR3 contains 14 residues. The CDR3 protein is CASSPPGTGGGYTF. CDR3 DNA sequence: TGTGCCAGCAGTCCTCCCGGGACAGGGGGTGGCTACACCTTC.

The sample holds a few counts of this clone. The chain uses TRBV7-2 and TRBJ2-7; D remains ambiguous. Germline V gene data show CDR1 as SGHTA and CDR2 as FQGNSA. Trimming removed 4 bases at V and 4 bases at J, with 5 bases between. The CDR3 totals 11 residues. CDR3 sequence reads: CASSWRYEQYF. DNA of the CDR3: TGTGCCAGCAGCTGGAGATACGAGCAGTACTTC.

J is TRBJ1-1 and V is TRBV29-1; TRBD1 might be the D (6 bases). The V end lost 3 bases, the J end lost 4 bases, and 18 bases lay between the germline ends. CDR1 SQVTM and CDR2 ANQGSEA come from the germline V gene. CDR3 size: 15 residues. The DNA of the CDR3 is TGCAGCGTTGACGGCGGGGCAGGGGCTGGCACTGAAGCTTTCTTT. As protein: CSVDGGAGAGTEAFF.

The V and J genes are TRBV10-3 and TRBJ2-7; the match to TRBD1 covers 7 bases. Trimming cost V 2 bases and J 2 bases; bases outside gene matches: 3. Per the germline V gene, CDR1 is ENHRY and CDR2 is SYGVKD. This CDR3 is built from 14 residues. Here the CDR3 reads CAISERGQPYEQYF. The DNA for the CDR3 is TGTGCCATCAGTGAGAGGGGACAGCCCTACGAGCAGTACTTC.

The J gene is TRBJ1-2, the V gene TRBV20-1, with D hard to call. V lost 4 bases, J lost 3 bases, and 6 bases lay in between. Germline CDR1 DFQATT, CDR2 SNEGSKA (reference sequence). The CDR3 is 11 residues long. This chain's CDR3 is CSATSDYGYTF. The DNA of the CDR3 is TGCAGTGCTACGTCAGACTATGGCTACACCTTC.

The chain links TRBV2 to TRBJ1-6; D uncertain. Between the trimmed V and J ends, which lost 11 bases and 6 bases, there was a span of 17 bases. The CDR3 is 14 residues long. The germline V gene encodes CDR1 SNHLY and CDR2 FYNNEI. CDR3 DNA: TGTGCCTGCAACCCGGGCAGGAGTAATTCACCCCTCCACTTT. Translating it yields CACNPGRSNSPLHF. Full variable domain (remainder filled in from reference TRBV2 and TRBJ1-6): EPEVTQTPSHQVTQMGQEVILRCVPISNHLYFYWYRQILGQKVEFLVSFYNNEISEKSEIFDDQFSVERPDGSNFTLKIRSTKLEDSAMYFCACNPGRSNSPLHFGNGTRLTVT.

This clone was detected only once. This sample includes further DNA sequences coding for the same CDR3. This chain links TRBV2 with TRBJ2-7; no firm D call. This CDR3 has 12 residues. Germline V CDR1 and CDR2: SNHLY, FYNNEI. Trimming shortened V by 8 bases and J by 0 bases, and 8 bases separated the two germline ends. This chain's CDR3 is CASLGGSYEQYF. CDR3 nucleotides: TGTGCCAGCTTGGGCGGCTCCTACGAGCAGTACTTC.

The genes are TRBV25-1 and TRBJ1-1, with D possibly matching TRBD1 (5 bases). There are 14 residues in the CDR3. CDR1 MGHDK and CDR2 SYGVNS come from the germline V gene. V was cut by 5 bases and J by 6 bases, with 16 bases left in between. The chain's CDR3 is CASSHRGGRPEAFF. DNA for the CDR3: TGTGCCAGCAGTCACCGGGGGGGTCGGCCTGAAGCTTTCTTT.

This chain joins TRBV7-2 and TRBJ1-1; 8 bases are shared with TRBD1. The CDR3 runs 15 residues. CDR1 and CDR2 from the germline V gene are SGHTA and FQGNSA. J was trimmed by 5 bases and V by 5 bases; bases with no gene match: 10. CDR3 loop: CASSTRTGTGTEAFF. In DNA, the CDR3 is TGTGCCAGCAGCACCCGGACAGGGACGGGAACTGAAGCTTTCTTT. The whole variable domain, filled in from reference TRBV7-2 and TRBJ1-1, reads GAGVSQSPSNKVTEKGKDVELRCDPISGHTALYWYRQSLGQGLEFLIYFQGNSAPDKSGLPSDRFSAERTGGSVSTLTIQRTQQEDSAVYLCASSTRTGTGTEAFFGQGTRLTVV.

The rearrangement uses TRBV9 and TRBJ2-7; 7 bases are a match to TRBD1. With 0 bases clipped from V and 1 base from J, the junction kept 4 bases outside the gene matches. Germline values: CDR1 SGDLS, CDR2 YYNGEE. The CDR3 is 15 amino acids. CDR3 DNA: TGTGCCAGCAGCGTAGGAGACAGGGTGTCCTACGAGCAGTACTTC. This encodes CASSVGDRVSYEQYF.

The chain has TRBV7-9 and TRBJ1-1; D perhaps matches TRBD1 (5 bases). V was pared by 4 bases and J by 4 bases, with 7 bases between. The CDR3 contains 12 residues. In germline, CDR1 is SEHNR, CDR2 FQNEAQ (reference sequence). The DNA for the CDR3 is TGTGCCAGCAGCTCCGGGGCCACTGAAGCTTTCTTT. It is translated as CASSSGATEAFF.

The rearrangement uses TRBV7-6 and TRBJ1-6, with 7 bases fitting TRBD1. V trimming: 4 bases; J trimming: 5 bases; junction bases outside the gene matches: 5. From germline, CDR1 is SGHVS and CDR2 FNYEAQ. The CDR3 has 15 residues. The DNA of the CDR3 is TGTGCCAGCAGCTCTGTGACAGGGAATAATTCACCCCTCCACTTT. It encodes CASSSVTGNNSPLHF.

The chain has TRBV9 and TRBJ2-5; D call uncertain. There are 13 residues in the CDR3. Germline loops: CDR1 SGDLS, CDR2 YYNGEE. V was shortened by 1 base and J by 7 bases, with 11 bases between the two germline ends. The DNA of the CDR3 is TGTGCCAGCAGCGTAATGTCGGCAGGGACCCAGTACTTC. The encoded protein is CASSVMSAGTQYF.